This T cell receptor (beta chain) was sequenced for a study of blood T cell repertoires in COVID-19. Study overall: Collection of acute and convalescent COVID-19 samples took place in the United States, Italy and Spain. Nucleic acid was either cDNA or gDNA, and it came from T cells, B-cell-depleted T cells, or PBMCs.

Authors' methods: Amplification from reference gene primers served as the basis for estimated nucleated cell counts. The protocol was immunoSEQ multiplex PCR, while the TCRdb copy is restricted to in-frame clones and leaves out a portion. V, J and clone size derive from that table, while D and trimming were established from the DNA sequence. The sample has fewer than 450,000 clones, 75% to 90% seen once. Seattle's enrolled individuals joined amid active infection and were then monitored longitudinally. Looked up from germline, CDR1 is KGHDR and CDR2 is SFDVKD. This CDR3 contains 15 residues. After removal of 2 bases from V and 7 bases from J, the junction contained 6 bases not matched to a gene.

The V call is TRBV24-1, the J call TRBJ1-5; 8 positions match TRBD1. Input material: peripheral blood. The sequence was collected from a woman in her forties or fifties with COVID-19, enrolled during active disease. The CDR3 loop reads CATSDSDRGGQPQHF. DNA for the CDR3: TGTGCCACCAGTGATTCCGACAGGGGCGGACAGCCCCAGCATTTT.